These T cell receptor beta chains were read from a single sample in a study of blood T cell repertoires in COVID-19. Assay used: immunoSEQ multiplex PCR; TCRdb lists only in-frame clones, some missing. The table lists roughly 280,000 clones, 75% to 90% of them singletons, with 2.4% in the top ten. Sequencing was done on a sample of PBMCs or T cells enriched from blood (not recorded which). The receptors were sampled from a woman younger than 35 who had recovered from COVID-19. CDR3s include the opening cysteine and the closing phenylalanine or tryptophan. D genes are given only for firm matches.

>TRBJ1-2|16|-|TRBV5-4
CASSLEGTRGVNGYTF
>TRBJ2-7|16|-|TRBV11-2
CASSSLVWGGRHEQYF
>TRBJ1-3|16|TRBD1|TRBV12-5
CASGLGQGISGNTIYF
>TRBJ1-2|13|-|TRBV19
CASSIRGDYGYTF
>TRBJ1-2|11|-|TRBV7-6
CASSPWGGYTF
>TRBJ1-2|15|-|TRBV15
CATSREKTGNYGYTF
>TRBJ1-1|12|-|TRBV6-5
CASSGGVTEAFF
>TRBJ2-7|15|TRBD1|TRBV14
CASSLAEGAIYEQYF
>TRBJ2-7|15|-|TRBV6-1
CASSEFTGGRYEQYF
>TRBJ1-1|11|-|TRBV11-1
CASSSRGEAFF
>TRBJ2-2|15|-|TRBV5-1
CASSANREITGELFF
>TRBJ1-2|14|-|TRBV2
CASSEASGQHGYTF
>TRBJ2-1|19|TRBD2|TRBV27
CASGFERGETILLYNEQFF
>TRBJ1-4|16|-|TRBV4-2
CASSQDRGQLNEKLFF
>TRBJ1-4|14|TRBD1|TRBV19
CASSITGGIEKLFF
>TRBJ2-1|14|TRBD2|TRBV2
CASKVAGEINEQFF
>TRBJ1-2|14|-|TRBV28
CASSFGGGNYGYTF
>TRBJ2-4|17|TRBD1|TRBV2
CASSATGQGLAKNIQYF
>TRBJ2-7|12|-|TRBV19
CASNQGGYEQYF
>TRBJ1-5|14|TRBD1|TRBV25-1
CASSDRGTNQPQHF
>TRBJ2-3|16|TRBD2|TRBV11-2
CASSPRAGGGTDTQYF
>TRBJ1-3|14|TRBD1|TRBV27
CASSTDREGNTIYF
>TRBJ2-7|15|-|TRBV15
CATSRDRLLNYEQYF
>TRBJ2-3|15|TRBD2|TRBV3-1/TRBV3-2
CASSQGTSGGDTQYF
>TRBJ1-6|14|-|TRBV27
CASQREGSGSPLHF
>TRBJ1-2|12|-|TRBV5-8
CASVGGFYGYTF
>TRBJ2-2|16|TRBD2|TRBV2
CASSLSSGGAGGELFF
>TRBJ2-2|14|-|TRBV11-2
CASRRDSNTGELFF
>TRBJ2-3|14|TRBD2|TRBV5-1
CASRSLANTDTQYF
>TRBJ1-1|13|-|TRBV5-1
CASSTGFNTEAFF
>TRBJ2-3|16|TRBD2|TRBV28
CASSVSGGLHTDTQYF
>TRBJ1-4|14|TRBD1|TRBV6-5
CASRSGTDREKLFF
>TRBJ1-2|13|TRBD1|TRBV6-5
CASSSDRASGYTF
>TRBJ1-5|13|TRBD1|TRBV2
CASRLQGDQPQHF
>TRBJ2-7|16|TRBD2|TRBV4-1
CASSQYSGGGLYEQYF
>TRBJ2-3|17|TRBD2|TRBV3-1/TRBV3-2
CASSQLVLAGSTDTQYF
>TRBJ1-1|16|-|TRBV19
CASRVDIRKMNTEAFF
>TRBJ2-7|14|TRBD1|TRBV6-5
CASSRQGKSYEQYF
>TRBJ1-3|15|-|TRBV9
CASSVDGVSGNTIYF
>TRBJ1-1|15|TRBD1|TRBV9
CASSVATGGFSEAFF
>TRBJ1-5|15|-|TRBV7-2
CASSLDSTVYQPQHF